This record concerns one T cell receptor (beta chain) sequence. The target antigen is unknown. Some clones are missing from TCRdb's copy, which holds only in-frame ones; the method was immunoSEQ multiplex PCR. The sample lists approximately 60,000 clones, 55% to 65% occurring once. Germline V gene data show CDR1 as MNHEY and CDR2 as SMNVEV (reference sequence). The CDR3 is made up of 15 amino acids. The junction had 10 bases not matched to a gene; V was cut back by 5 bases and J by 4 bases. This specimen comes from a study of cytotoxic CD8 clonotypes in ibrutinib-treated CLL. Overall study findings and caveats: Public clonotypes, an uncommon group, contracted or remained stable on treatment.

This chain links TRBV27 with TRBJ1-1; 7 bases line up with TRBD1. The receptor's source is a human donor with chronic lymphocytic leukemia. Specimen: PBMCs, collected after 24 months of ibrutinib treatment. CDR3 DNA sequence: TGTGCCAGCAGTCTCAGACAGGGTTTGGGCACTGAAGCTTTCTTT. Translated: CASSLRQGLGTEAFF.